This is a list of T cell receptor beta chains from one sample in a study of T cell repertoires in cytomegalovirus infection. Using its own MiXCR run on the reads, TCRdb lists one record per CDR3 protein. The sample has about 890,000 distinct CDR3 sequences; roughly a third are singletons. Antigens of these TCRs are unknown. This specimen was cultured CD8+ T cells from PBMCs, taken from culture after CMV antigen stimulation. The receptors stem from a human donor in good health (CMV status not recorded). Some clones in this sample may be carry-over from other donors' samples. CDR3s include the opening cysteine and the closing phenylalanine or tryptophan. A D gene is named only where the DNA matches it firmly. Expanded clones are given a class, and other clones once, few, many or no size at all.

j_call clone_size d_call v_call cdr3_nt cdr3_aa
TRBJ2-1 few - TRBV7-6 TGTGCCAGCAGCTTACCCCCTGGGGATGAGCAGTTCTTC CASSLPPGDEQFF
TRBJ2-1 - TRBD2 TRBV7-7 TGTGCTAGCAGCGAACTAGCGGGGGTAGAAAATGAGCAGTTCTTC CASSELAGVENEQFF
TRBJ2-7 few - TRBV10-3 TGTGCCATCAGTGAGGGGGAACGCTCCTACGAGCAGTACTTC CAISEGERSYEQYF
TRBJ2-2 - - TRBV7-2 TGTGCCAGCAGCTTTACAGCGGGTGGCACCGGGGAGCTGTTTTTT CASSFTAGGTGELFF
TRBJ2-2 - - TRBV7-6 TGTGCCGTGCAGACTTTGAACACCGGGGAGCTGTTTTTT CAVQTLNTGELFF
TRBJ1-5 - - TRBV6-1 TGTGCCAGCAGTCAGCAAGACTGGAATCAGCCCCAGCATTTT CASSQQDWNQPQHF
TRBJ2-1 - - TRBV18 TGTGCCAGCTCACCACCGGACGACTATGAGCAGTTCTTC CASSPPDDYEQFF
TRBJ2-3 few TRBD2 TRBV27 TGTGCCAGCAGTTTAGCCGGACTAGCGGGGGGCCCTACCACAGATACGCAGTATTTT CASSLAGLAGGPTTDTQYF
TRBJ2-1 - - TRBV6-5 TGTGCCAGCAGTTACTCGGGATTGGACTACAATGAGCAGTTCTTC CASSYSGLDYNEQFF
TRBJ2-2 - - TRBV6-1 TGTGCCAGCAGTGTGTATCAGAACACCGGGGAGCTGTTTTTT CASSVYQNTGELFF
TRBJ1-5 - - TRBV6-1 TGTGCCAGCAGTGAAAGAGACATTGATAGCAATCAGCCCCAGCATTTT CASSERDIDSNQPQHF
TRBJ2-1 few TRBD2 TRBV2 TGTGCCAGCAGTGAAATAGCGGGGGGGCGAAATGAGCAGTTCTTC CASSEIAGGRNEQFF
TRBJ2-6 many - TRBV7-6 TGTGCCAGCAGCCCCCAAAGTGGGTTCTCTGGGGCCAACGTCCTGACTTTC CASSPQSGFSGANVLTF
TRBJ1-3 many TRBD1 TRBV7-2 TGTGCCAGCAGCCGACAGGGTCCTGGAAACACCATATATTTT CASSRQGPGNTIYF
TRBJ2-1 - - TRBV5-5 TGTGCCAGCAGCTTCAGCAGGGTTGACAATGAGCAGTTCTTC CASSFSRVDNEQFF